Following are 5 T cell receptor beta chains from one sample sequenced in a study of shared clonotypes between healthy human individuals. Method: immunoSEQ multiplex PCR; TCRdb's copy keeps in-frame clones and lacks some. The sample contains 2 million to 2.5 million clones, under 97% of which appear only once. The sample taken for sequencing was naive CD4+ T cells sorted from blood. Specified subset: CD45RA+ positively selected. These TCRs come from a man aged 18-30 years in good health.

V gene TRBV7-2 combines with J gene TRBJ2-3; D might be TRBD1 (6 bases). Trimming took off 1 base at V and 14 bases at J, with 22 bases between the two ends. Germline loops: CDR1 SGHTA, CDR2 FQGNSA. The CDR3 totals 15 residues. The CDR3 loop reads CASSLGTEVLALGYF. The CDR3 nucleotides read TGTGCCAGCAGCTTAGGGACAGAAGTTCTAGCCCTAGGGTATTTT. The full variable domain, completed using reference TRBV7-2 and TRBJ2-3, is GAGVSQSPSNKVTEKGKDVELRCDPISGHTALYWYRQSLGQGLEFLIYFQGNSAPDKSGLPSDRFSAERTGGSVSTLTIQRTQQEDSAVYLCASSLGTEVLALGYFGPGTRLTVL.

This chain joins TRBV10-2 and TRBJ1-5; the D gene is possibly TRBD1 (5 bases). The V and J ends lost 3 bases and 0 bases respectively, with 9 bases between them. Germline V lookup: CDR1 WSHSY, CDR2 SAAADI. This CDR3 region has 15 residues. Written as DNA, the CDR3 is TGCGCCAGCAGTGATGGGGGATATAGCAATCAGCCCCAGCATTTT. As protein: CASSDGGYSNQPQHF.

The chain combines TRBV18 with TRBJ1-1; 11 bases agree with TRBD1. Trimming cost V 0 bases and J 4 bases; bases outside gene matches: 4. CDR1 and CDR2 (germline): KGHSH, LQKENI. The CDR3 covers 16 residues. Written as DNA, the CDR3 is TGTGCCAGCTCACCACCGGGGACAGGGGGTAGCACTGAAGCTTTCTTT. Protein: CASSPPGTGGSTEAFF.

The chain is built from TRBV27 and TRBJ1-6; no clear D gene. Germline-derived CDR1 and CDR2 are MNHEY and SMNVEV (reference sequence). The CDR3 extends over 16 amino acids. V dropped 0 bases and J dropped 9 bases, with 15 bases sitting between them. CDR3: CASSLSEGYKGSPLHF. As DNA, the CDR3 is TGTGCCAGCAGTTTATCGGAAGGTTACAAGGGTTCACCCCTCCACTTT.

This chain connects TRBV23-1 to TRBJ1-6; D not resolved. TRBV23-1 is labeled an ORF, and its function is uncertain. Trimming took off 3 bases at V and 0 bases at J, with 18 bases between the two ends. The CDR3 loop spans 19 amino acids. As DNA, the CDR3 is TGCGCCAGCAGTCAGGAGGAACTGCCGTCCACCTCCTATAATTCACCCCTCCACTTT. As protein: CASSQEELPSTSYNSPLHF.